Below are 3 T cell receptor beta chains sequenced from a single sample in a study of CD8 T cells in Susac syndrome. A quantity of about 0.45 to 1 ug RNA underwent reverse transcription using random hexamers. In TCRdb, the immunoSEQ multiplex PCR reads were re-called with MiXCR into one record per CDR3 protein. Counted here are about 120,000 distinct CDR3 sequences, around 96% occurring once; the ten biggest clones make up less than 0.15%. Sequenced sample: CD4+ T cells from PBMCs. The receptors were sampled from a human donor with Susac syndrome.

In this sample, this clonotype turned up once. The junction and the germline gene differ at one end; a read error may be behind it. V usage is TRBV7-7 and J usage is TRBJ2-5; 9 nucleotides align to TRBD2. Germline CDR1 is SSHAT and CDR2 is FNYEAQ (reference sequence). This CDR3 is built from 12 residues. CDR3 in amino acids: CTAGGSQETQYF. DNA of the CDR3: TGCACAGCGGGAGGCTCTCAAGAGACCCAGTACTTC.

The CDR3 here is CATSPTPDYLSTGYEQFF. The CDR3 nucleotides read TGTGCCACCAGCCCGACACCCGACTACCTGTCTACTGGATATGAGCAGTTCTTC. The rearrangement uses TRBV24-1 and TRBJ2-1; D is possibly TRBD2 (5 bases). V shed 7 bases and J shed 8 bases, with 29 bases lying between them. Germline V lookup: CDR1 KGHDR, CDR2 SFDVKD. The CDR3 is 18 residues long.

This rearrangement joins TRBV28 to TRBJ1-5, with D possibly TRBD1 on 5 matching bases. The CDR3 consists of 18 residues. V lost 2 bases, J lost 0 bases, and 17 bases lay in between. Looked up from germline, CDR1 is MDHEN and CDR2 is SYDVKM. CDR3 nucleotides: TGTGCCAGCAGTTTACGTCTCCGACAGCAGGATAGCAATCAGCCCCAGCATTTT. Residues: CASSLRLRQQDSNQPQHF.